The sequence of this TCR beta chain was determined in a study of T-cell memory formation after mild COVID-19. Study-wide context: Largely donor-specific sequence clusters came from a couple of donors.

TCRdb re-called the 5' RACE reads with MiXCR, one entry per CDR3 protein. The sample lists more than 70,000 distinct CDR3 sequences, approximately 14% occurring once. With respect to this clonotype: Its specificity is unknown.

Regarding the study as a whole: Second-wave clones with a day 37 peak had unconfirmed SARS-CoV-2 specificity. For contracting clones, CD4+ ones sat mainly in CM and EM, CD8+ in EMRA. CD4/CD8 balance characterized clones contracting day 15 to 85, and CD4+ skew characterized later expanders.

In germline, CDR1 is SGDLS, CDR2 YYNGEE. Trimming stripped 4 bases from V and 6 bases from J, with 13 bases between. CDR3 length: 13 residues. Sequencing was performed on PBMCs or a T cell subset sorted from them (not recorded which). The V call is TRBV9, the J call TRBJ1-2; no firm D call. This TCR derives from an adult woman who had mild COVID-19 (a few samples of this study predate the infection). Cell type and time point are not known. The CDR3 DNA sequence: TGTGCCAGCAGCCAACTGGGCGGGCATGGCTACACCTTC. Residues: CASSQLGGHGYTF.